The T cell receptor (beta chain) under discussion was sequenced for a study of T cell responses to AZD1222 COVID-19 vaccine. V was pared by 1 base and J by 0 bases, with 3 bases of the junction left unmatched. Germline V gene sequence: CDR1 SNHLY, CDR2 FYNNEI. CDR3 size: 16 residues. Overall study results and limits: Sampled repertoires all dated from after the peak T cell response.

Points on this clone: Its antigen is not known. The same CDR3 is also encoded by other DNA sequences in this sample.

Sequencing was performed with immunoSEQ multiplex PCR; in TCRdb, only in-frame clones are kept and a portion is missing. Of roughly 140,000 clones listed, approximately 78% were seen once; the top ten hold approximately 4%. The TCR was taken from an adult in good health. This specimen was peripheral blood, taken on day 0 of MenACWY control vaccination. The genes are TRBV2 and TRBJ1-3, with 7 bases that match TRBD1. The DNA for the CDR3 is TGTGCCAGCAGTGAAGGACAGGGTAACTCTGGAAACACCATATATTTT. As protein: CASSEGQGNSGNTIYF.